This TCR beta chain was retrieved from a study of CD8+ T cells in alopecia areata. Trimming left V 6 bases short and J 6 bases short, with 8 bases between. Germline-derived CDR1 and CDR2 are MNHEY and SVGAGI. The CDR3 is made up of 12 amino acids. Sequencing relied on a cDNA template that was reverse transcribed from extracted RNA. Produced via immunoSEQ multiplex PCR; TCRdb's table is partial and in-frame only. The data show 150,000 or so clones, 80% to 90% seen once. Sample: CD8+ T cells sorted from blood, taken at week 0. This chain connects TRBV6-5 to TRBJ2-2; D gene ambiguous. The receptor's source is a human donor with alopecia areata. CDR3 region: CASSRWAGELFF. The CDR3 DNA reads as TGTGCCAGCAGCCGGTGGGCCGGGGAGCTGTTTTTT.